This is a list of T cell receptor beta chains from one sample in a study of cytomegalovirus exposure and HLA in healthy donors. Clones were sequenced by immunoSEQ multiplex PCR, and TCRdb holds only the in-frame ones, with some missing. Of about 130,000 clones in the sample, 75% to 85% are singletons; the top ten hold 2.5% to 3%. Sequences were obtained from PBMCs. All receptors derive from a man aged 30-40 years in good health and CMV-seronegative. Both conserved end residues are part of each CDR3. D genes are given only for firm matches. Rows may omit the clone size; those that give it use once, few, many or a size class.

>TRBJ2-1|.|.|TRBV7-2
CASSLNRVSEQFF
TGTGCCAGCAGCTTAAACAGGGTCAGTGAGCAGTTCTTC
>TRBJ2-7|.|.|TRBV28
CASSLSSRTYEQYF
TGTGCCAGCAGTTTATCCTCCAGGACCTACGAGCAGTACTTC
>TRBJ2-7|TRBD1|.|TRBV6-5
CASSSWTGSTYEQYF
TGTGCCAGCAGTTCTTGGACAGGGAGCACCTACGAGCAGTACTTC
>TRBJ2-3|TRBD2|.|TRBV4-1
CASSQMTSGTLDTQYF
TGCGCCAGCAGCCAAATGACTAGCGGGACCCTAGATACGCAGTATTTT
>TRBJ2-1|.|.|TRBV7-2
CASSRSSYNEQFF
TGTGCCAGCAGCCGCAGCTCCTACAATGAGCAGTTCTTC
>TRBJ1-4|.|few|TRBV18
CASSPWDIGEKLFF
TGTGCCAGCTCACCTTGGGACATTGGGGAAAAACTGTTTTTT
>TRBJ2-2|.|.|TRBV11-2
CASTSLTGELFF
TGTGCCAGCACCTCACTAACCGGGGAGCTGTTTTTT
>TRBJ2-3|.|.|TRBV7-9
CASSSTQTSLGGSTDTQYF
TGTGCCAGCAGCTCAACTCAGACTAGTTTGGGAGGTAGCACAGATACGCAGTATTTT
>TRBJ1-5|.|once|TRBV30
CAWSTPHRSGNQPQNF
TGTGCCTGGAGTACGCCACACCGGAGCGGCAATCAGCCCCAGAATTTT
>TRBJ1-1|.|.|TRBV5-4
CASSLTGLNTEAFF
TGTGCCAGCAGCTTGACAGGTTTGAACACTGAAGCTTTCTTT
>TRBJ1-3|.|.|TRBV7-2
CASSLDSAGNTIYF
TGTGCCAGCAGCTTAGATTCAGCTGGAAACACCATATATTTT
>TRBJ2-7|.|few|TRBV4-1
CASSQVRREKVQYF
TGCGCCAGCAGCCAAGTAAGAAGGGAGAAGGTGCAGTACTTC
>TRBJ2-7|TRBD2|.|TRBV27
CASRDGGSSYEQYF
TGTGCCAGCAGAGACGGGGGGAGCTCCTACGAGCAGTACTTC
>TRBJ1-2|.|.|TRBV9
CASSAIPAGVSYGYTF
TGTGCCAGCAGCGCCATACCTGCAGGGGTAAGCTATGGCTACACCTTC
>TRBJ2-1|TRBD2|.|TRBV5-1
CASSLGLAGSYNEQFF
TGCGCCAGCAGCTTGGGCCTAGCGGGGTCCTACAATGAGCAGTTCTTC
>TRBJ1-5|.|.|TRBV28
CASSLGGSNQPQNF
TGTGCCAGCAGTTTAGGGGGGAGCAATCAGCCCCAGAATTTT
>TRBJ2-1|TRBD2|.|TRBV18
CASSPPLSGGNNEQFF
TGTGCCAGCTCACCCCCGCTAAGCGGGGGTAACAATGAGCAGTTCTTC
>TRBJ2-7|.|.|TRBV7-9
CASSHRQRYEQYF
TGTGCCAGCAGCCACCGACAGCGCTACGAGCAGTACTTC
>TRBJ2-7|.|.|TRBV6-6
CASSYSKGRGNEQYF
TGTGCCAGCAGTTACTCGAAAGGCAGGGGCAACGAGCAGTACTTC
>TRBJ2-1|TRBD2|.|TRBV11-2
CASTPGGPSEQFF
TGTGCCAGCACCCCGGGAGGGCCCAGTGAGCAGTTCTTC
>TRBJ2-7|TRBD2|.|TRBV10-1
CASSSTGTSGAYEQYF
TGCGCCAGCAGTTCGACCGGGACTAGCGGAGCCTACGAGCAGTACTTC
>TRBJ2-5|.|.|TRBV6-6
CASSLGVTETQYF
TGTGCCAGCAGTTTAGGGGTTACAGAGACCCAGTACTTC
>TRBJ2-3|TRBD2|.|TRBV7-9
CASSRTGTSADTQYF
TGTGCCAGCAGCCGAACTGGGACTAGTGCTGATACGCAGTATTTT
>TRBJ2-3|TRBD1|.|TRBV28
CASSFGDRGYTDTQYF
TGTGCCAGCAGTTTCGGGGACAGGGGATACACAGATACGCAGTATTTT
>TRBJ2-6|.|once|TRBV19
CASSPGHSGANVLTF
TGTGCCAGTAGTCCGGGACACTCTGGGGCCAACGTCCTGACTTTC
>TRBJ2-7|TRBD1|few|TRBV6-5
CASRRWRQGTYEQYF
TGTGCCAGCAGACGTTGGCGACAGGGGACGTACGAGCAGTACTTC
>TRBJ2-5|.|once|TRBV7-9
CASSLGRGNQETQYF
TGTGCCAGCAGCTTAGGCCGGGGAAATCAAGAGACCCAGTACTTC
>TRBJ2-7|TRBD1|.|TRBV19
CASSPADRSPYEQYF
TGTGCCAGTAGTCCAGCGGACAGGAGCCCCTACGAGCAGTACTTC
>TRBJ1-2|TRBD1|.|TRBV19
CASSPGTGNGYTF
TGTGCCAGTAGTCCAGGGACAGGGAACGGCTACACCTTC
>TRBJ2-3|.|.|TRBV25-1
CASSVKPHTDTQYF
TGTGCCAGCAGTGTTAAGCCTCACACAGATACGCAGTATTTT
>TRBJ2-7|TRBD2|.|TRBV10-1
CASIGLAGFEQYF
TGCGCCAGCATAGGACTAGCGGGTTTCGAGCAGTACTTC
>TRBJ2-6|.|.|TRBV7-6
CASSFQGQQNSGANVLTF
TGTGCCAGCAGCTTTCAAGGACAGCAGAACTCTGGGGCCAACGTCCTGACTTTC
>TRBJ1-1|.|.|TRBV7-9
CASSPGRRNTEAFF
TGTGCCAGCAGCCCCGGGAGGAGGAACACTGAAGCTTTCTTT
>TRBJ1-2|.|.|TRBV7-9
CASSLGRVYGYTF
TGTGCCAGCAGCTTAGGACGGGTCTATGGCTACACCTTC
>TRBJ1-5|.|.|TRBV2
CASSYSASRPQHF
TGTGCCAGCAGTTACAGTGCGAGTCGTCCCCAGCATTTT
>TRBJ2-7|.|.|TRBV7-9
CASNRPGAPSYEQYF
TGTGCCAGCAACCGACCGGGAGCTCCTTCCTACGAGCAGTACTTC
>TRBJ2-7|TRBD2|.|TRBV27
CASRLAGVYEQYF
TGTGCCAGCCGACTAGCGGGAGTCTACGAGCAGTACTTC
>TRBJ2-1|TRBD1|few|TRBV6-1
CASSDGTGTYNEQFF
TGTGCCAGCAGTGATGGGACAGGGACGTACAATGAGCAGTTCTTC
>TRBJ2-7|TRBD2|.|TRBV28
CASRLTSGAYEQYF
TGTGCCAGCAGATTAACTAGCGGAGCCTACGAGCAGTACTTC
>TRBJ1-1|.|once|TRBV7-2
CASSLAGEAAEAFF
TGTGCCAGCAGCTTAGCAGGGGAGGCCGCTGAAGCTTTCTTT
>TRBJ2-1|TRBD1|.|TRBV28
CASSPNRGLGVAYNEQFF
TGTGCCAGCAGCCCTAACAGGGGCCTGGGTGTGGCCTACAATGAGCAGTTCTTC
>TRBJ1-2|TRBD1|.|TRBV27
CASRTGGYGYTF
TGTGCCAGCAGGACAGGGGGCTATGGCTACACCTTC
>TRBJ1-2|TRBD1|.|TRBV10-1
CASSRTGGSGYTF
TGCGCCAGCAGTCGAACAGGGGGCTCTGGCTACACCTTC
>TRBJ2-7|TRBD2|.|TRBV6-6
CASSPGGEKQYF
TGTGCCAGCAGTCCGGGGGGGGAGAAGCAGTACTTC
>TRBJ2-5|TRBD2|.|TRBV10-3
CAISYWGGVGTQYF
TGTGCCATTTCCTACTGGGGGGGAGTTGGGACCCAGTACTTC
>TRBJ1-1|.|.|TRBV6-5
CASSFTGTEAFF
TGTGCCAGCAGTTTTACAGGGACTGAAGCTTTCTTT
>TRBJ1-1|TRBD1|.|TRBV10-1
CASSESKDRVAFF
TGCGCCAGCAGTGAGTCGAAAGACAGGGTGGCTTTCTTT
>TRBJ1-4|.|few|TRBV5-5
CASSPMTSGEKLFF
TGTGCCAGCAGCCCCATGACGAGCGGGGAAAAACTGTTTTTT